The present T cell receptor beta chain was sequenced within a study of blood T cell repertoires in COVID-19. The wider study: There were acute and convalescent COVID-19 samples, and they came from the United States, Italy and Spain. T cells, B-cell-depleted T cells, or PBMCs provided the cDNA or gDNA that served as material.

Authors' data handling: How many nucleated cells were present was estimated from reference gene primer amplification. Produced via immunoSEQ multiplex PCR; TCRdb's table is partial and in-frame only. V and J calls and clone size come straight from that table; D and trimming were deduced from the DNA. The data contain a few hundred thousand clones, around 86% of them singletons. Germline CDR1 reads MNHEY; CDR2 reads SMNVEV (reference sequence). Trimming cost V 6 bases and J 5 bases; bases outside gene matches: 7. The CDR3 totals 14 residues. The J gene is TRBJ2-1, the V gene TRBV27; 7 bases fit TRBD1. The specimen sequenced was peripheral blood. This clonotype was obtained from a human donor in a cohort sampled during active COVID-19. The DNA for the CDR3 is TGTGCCAGCAGCTCCCGGGACAGTGACAATGAGCAGTTCTTC. Translating gives CASSSRDSDNEQFF.